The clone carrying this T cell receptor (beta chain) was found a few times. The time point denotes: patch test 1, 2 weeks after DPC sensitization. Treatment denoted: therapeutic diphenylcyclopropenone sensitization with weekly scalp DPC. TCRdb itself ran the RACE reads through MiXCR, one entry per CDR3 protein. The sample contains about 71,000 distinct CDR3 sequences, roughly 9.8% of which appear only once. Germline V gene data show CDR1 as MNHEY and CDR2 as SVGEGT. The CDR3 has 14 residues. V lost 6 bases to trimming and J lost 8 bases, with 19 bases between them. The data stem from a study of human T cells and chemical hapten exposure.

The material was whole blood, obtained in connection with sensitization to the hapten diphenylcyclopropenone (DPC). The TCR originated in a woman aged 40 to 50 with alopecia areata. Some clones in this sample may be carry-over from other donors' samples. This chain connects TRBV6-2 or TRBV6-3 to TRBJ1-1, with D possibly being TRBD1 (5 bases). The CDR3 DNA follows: TGTGCCAGCAGCCGACGGGACCCCATCGGGGAAGCTTTCTTT. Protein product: CASSRRDPIGEAFF.